This entry is about one T cell receptor (beta chain). Its antigen is not known. V was trimmed by 0 bases and J by 2 bases, leaving 11 bases between them. Germline values: CDR1 MGHRA, CDR2 YSYEKL. The CDR3 contains 16 residues. The data are from a study of T cell responses to AZD1222 COVID-19 vaccine. Whole-study results and caveats: Dominant CD4 TCR responses targeted spike regions 160-218 and 743-854. Spike-specific TCR breadth and depth were elevated following two AZD1222 doses.

Libraries were prepared by immunoSEQ multiplex PCR; TCRdb keeps only in-frame clonotypes and omits some of them. The profile covers around 99,000 clones, with 80% to 95% appearing a single time and about 6.8% taken by the ten largest. The sequence was collected from an adult who received the AZD1222 COVID-19 vaccine. The chain carries TRBV4-1 and TRBJ2-1, with a possible D match to TRBD2 (6 bases). The material sequenced was peripheral blood, taken 28 days after the second AZD1222 dose. Here the CDR3 reads CASSQDGKRAYNEQFF. CDR3 in DNA: TGCGCCAGCAGCCAAGATGGAAAGCGGGCCTACAATGAGCAGTTCTTC.